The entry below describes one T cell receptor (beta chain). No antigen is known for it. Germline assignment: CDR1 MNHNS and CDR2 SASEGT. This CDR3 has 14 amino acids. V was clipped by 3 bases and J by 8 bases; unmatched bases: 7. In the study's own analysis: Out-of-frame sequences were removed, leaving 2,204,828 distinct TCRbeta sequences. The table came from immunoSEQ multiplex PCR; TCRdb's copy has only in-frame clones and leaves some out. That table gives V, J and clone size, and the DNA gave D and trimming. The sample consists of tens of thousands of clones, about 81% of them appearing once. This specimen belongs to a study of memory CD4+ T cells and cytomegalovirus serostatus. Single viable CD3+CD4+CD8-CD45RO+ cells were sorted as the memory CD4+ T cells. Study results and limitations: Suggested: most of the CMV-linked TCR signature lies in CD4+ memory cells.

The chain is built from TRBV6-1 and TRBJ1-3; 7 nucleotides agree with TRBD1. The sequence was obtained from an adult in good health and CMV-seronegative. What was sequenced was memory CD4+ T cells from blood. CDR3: CASSDRQGVDTIYF. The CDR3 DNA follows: TGTGCCAGCAGTGATCGGCAGGGGGTTGACACCATATATTTT.